This TCR beta chain was observed in a study of CD8+ T cells in alopecia areata. Germline V CDR1 and CDR2: SGHRS, YFSETQ. V was cut by 4 bases and J by 0 bases, with 8 bases left in between. The CDR3 consists of 13 residues. The treatment: oral pan-JAK inhibitor, 5-10 mg twice daily. Sequencing relied on a cDNA template that was reverse transcribed from extracted RNA. TCRdb's copy holds only in-frame clones and misses some; the assay was immunoSEQ multiplex PCR. Of more than 200,000 clones listed, approximately 40% are singletons. The sequence was obtained from a human donor with alopecia areata. The rearrangement links TRBV5-1 to TRBJ2-7; no definite D call. The specimen comprised CD4+ T cells sorted from blood, sampled at approximately week 37, from a patient treated with tofacitinib. Written as DNA, the CDR3 is TGCGCCAGCAGCCGCGGCAGCTCCTACGAGCAGTACTTC. Protein sequence: CASSRGSSYEQYF. The whole variable domain, filled in from reference TRBV5-1 and TRBJ2-7, reads KAGVTQTPRYLIKTRGQQVTLSCSPISGHRSVSWYQQTPGQGLQFLFEYFSETQRNKGNFPGRFSGRQFSNSRSEMNVSTLELGDSALYLCASSRGSSYEQYFGPGTRLTVT.